The 17 T cell receptor beta chains below come from one sample, sequenced in a study of T cell responses to AZD1222 COVID-19 vaccine. Assay used: immunoSEQ multiplex PCR; TCRdb lists only in-frame clones, some missing. The data contain some 170,000 clones, about 90% of them singletons. Source: peripheral blood, taken on day 0 of MenACWY control vaccination. Receptor source: an adult in good health.

V is TRBV19 and J is TRBJ2-2, with D tentatively TRBD1 (5 bases). The ends were cut back, 7 bases at V and 3 bases at J, with 15 bases in the middle. The CDR3 spans 15 residues. In germline, CDR1 is LNHDA, CDR2 SQIVND (reference sequence). CDR3 in amino acids: CASTISGHHTGELFF. The CDR3 nucleotides are TGTGCCAGTACCATCTCCGGACATCACACCGGGGAGCTGTTTTTT.

The CDR3 reads CASSPGWGETQYF. The CDR3 DNA reads as TGTGCCAGCAGCCCGGGGTGGGGAGAGACCCAGTACTTC. The chain employs TRBV11-2 and TRBJ2-5; a possible D gene is TRBD2 (5 bases). Trimming took off 5 bases at V and 4 bases at J, with 11 bases between the two ends. CDR3 size: 13 residues. The germline gives CDR1 SGHAT, CDR2 FQNNGV.

The rearrangement uses TRBV6-5 and TRBJ2-1; tentatively, D is TRBD1 (6 bases). In germline, CDR1 is MNHEY, CDR2 SVGAGI. The CDR3 loop spans 11 amino acids. V lost 9 bases and J lost 9, with 12 bases in between. DNA of the CDR3: TGTGCCAGTGGACAGTGGGGTGAGCAGTTCTTC. Amino acid sequence: CASGQWGEQFF.

V is TRBV19 and J is TRBJ1-2; 9 nucleotides match TRBD1. The CDR3 runs to 15 residues. Germline V CDR1 and CDR2: LNHDA, SQIVND (reference sequence). V shed 4 bases, J shed 3 bases, and the junction held 6 bases outside the gene matches. In nucleotides, the CDR3 is TGTGCCAGTAGTACCCCGACAGGGGGGGACTATGGCTACACCTTC. The encoded protein is CASSTPTGGDYGYTF.

The J gene is TRBJ1-5, the V gene TRBV12-5, with D uncertain. Trimming removed 0 bases at V and 5 bases at J, with 8 bases between. Germline V gene data show CDR1 as LGHNT and CDR2 as FRNRAP. CDR3 size: 14 residues. CDR3 DNA: TGTGCTAGTGGTTTGGTATCAGGAGATCAGCCCCAGCATTTT. Its protein product is CASGLVSGDQPQHF.

This chain connects TRBV9 to TRBJ1-2, with D possibly matching TRBD1 (5 bases). Germline V gene data show CDR1 as SGDLS and CDR2 as YYNGEE. The CDR3 has 16 residues. V lost 3 bases, J lost 1 base, and 16 bases lay in between. CDR3 region: CASSGGVGEHNYGYTF. The DNA for the CDR3 is TGTGCCAGCAGCGGCGGAGTGGGGGAGCATAACTATGGCTACACCTTC.

Here the CDR3 reads CASSLRGEKLFF. Written as DNA, the CDR3 is TGTGCCAGCAGTTTGCGGGGTGAAAAACTGTTTTTT. This chain links TRBV27 with TRBJ1-4; no firm D call. Per the germline V gene, CDR1 is MNHEY and CDR2 is SMNVEV (reference sequence). The CDR3 loop spans 12 amino acids. Trimming removed 3 bases at V and 7 bases at J, with 6 bases between.

The chain couples TRBV18 to TRBJ1-1, with 9 bases identical to TRBD1. V was pared by 2 bases and J by 2 bases, with 6 bases of the junction left unmatched. CDR3 length equals 16 residues. The germline gives CDR1 KGHSH, CDR2 LQKENI. The CDR3 DNA reads TGTGCCAGCTCACCAGGGACAGGGTCCTTCAACACTGAAGCTTTCTTT. It is translated as CASSPGTGSFNTEAFF.

On this clone itself: Because the CDR3's place on the DNA is in doubt, the DNA is left out and the CDR3 is given as listed by TCRdb. This rearrangement joins TRBV19 to TRBJ2-1; TRBD2 was called by the table and not checked on the DNA. The CDR3 has 16 amino acids, counting both end residues. Per the germline V gene, CDR1 is LNHDA and CDR2 is SQIVND (reference sequence). CDR3 residues: CASSISVLAGGNEQFF.

The rearrangement joins TRBV28 to TRBJ2-7; the match to TRBD1 covers 8 bases. CDR3 length: 14 residues. V shed 3 bases, J shed 4 bases, and the junction held 5 bases outside the gene matches. The germline gives CDR1 MDHEN, CDR2 SYDVKM. The CDR3 bases are TGTGCCAGCAGTTTGGCAGGGGGCGTGTACGAGCAGTACTTC. It codes for CASSLAGGVYEQYF.

CDR3 DNA sequence: TGTGCCAGCAGCCCAGTCGGCGGATACAATGAGCAGTTCTTC. The encoded protein is CASSPVGGYNEQFF. V usage is TRBV7-3 and J usage is TRBJ2-1; no clear D gene. V lost 5 bases and J lost 4, with 12 bases in between. Germline assignment: CDR1 SGHTA and CDR2 FQGTGA. The CDR3 consists of 14 residues. Based on the CDR3 plus reference TRBV7-3 and TRBJ2-1, the full variable domain is GAGVSQTPSNKVTEKGKYVELRCDPISGHTALYWYRQSLGQGPEFLIYFQGTGAADDSGLPNDRFFAVRPEGSVSTLKIQRTERGDSAVYLCASSPVGGYNEQFFGPGTRLTVL.

The chain employs TRBV4-3 and TRBJ2-7; D gene uncertain. Trimming pared 1 base from V and 2 bases from J, leaving 6 bases between. The germline V gene has CDR1 LGHNA and CDR2 YSLEER. The CDR3 spans 13 residues. CDR3 sequence: CASSQGLAYEQYF. The CDR3 DNA sequence: TGCGCCAGCAGCCAAGGTCTCGCCTACGAGCAGTACTTC.

This chain joins TRBV10-3 and TRBJ2-3; 10 positions match TRBD2. V shed 3 bases and J 4 bases; nucleotides not matched to a gene: 7. The CDR3 extends over 16 amino acids. The germline V gene encodes CDR1 ENHRY and CDR2 SYGVKD. The CDR3 region has the DNA TGTGCCATCAGTGACCAGACTAGCGGGCAGGCAGATACGCAGTATTTT. Protein sequence: CAISDQTSGQADTQYF.

This chain joins TRBV11-1 and TRBJ2-7; 7 bases match TRBD1. In germline, CDR1 is SGHAT, CDR2 FQDESV (reference sequence). V shed 2 bases, J shed 0 bases, and the junction held 7 bases outside the gene matches. The CDR3 has 16 amino acids. Written as DNA, the CDR3 is TGTGCCAGCAGCTTACACCTGACAGGGAGCTCCTACGAGCAGTACTTC. Translated, it gives CASSLHLTGSSYEQYF.

The J gene is TRBJ1-1, the V gene TRBV7-2, with D perhaps matching TRBD1 (6 bases). The V end was cut by 4 bases, the J end by 1 base, with 10 bases between. From germline, CDR1 is SGHTA and CDR2 FQGNSA. The CDR3 sequence is 14 residues long. Here the CDR3 reads CASSSPGQNTEAFF. The CDR3 region has the DNA TGTGCCAGCAGCTCGCCGGGACAGAACACTGAAGCTTTCTTT. Using reference TRBV7-2 and TRBJ1-1 for the parts outside the CDR3, the full variable domain is GAGVSQSPSNKVTEKGKDVELRCDPISGHTALYWYRQSLGQGLEFLIYFQGNSAPDKSGLPSDRFSAERTGGSVSTLTIQRTQQEDSAVYLCASSSPGQNTEAFFGQGTRLTVV.

This rearrangement joins TRBV24-1 to TRBJ2-1; 12 nucleotides align to TRBD2. Germline-derived CDR1 and CDR2 are KGHDR and SFDVKD. Trimming took 11 bases from V and 7 from J; bases not matched to a gene: 5. The CDR3 sequence is 13 residues long. The DNA for the CDR3 is TGTGCCATTGCTAGCGGGAGGGTGAATGAGCAGTTCTTC. This sequence encodes CAIASGRVNEQFF.

This clone has a single count. V usage is TRBV6-2 or TRBV6-3 and J usage is TRBJ2-3, with 8 bases aligning to TRBD2. With 4 bases clipped from V and 4 bases from J, the junction kept 7 bases outside the gene matches. Germline V lookup: CDR1 MNHEY, CDR2 SVGEGT. This CDR3 region has 15 residues. CDR3 in DNA: TGTGCCAGCAGTTTTCGAGCGGGAGTCCCAGATACGCAGTATTTT. It specifies CASSFRAGVPDTQYF.